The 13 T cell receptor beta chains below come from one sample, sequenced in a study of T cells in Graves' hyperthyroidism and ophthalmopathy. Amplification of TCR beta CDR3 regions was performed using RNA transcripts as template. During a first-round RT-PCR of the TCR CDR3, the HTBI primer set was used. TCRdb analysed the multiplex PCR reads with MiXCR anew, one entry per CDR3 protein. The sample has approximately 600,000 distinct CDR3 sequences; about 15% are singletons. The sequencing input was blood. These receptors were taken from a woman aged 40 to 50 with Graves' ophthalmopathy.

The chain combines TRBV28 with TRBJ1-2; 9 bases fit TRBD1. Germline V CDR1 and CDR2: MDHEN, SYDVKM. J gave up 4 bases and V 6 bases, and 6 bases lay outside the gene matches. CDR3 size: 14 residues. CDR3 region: CASSWTTGGYGYTF. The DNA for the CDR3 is TGTGCCAGCAGCTGGACGACAGGGGGCTATGGCTACACCTTC.

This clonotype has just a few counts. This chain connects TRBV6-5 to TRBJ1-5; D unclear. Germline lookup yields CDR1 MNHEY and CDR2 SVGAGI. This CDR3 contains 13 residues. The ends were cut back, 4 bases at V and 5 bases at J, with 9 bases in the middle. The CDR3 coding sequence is TGTGCCAGCAGTTTGGAAAAACATCAGCCCCAGCATTTT. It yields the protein CASSLEKHQPQHF.

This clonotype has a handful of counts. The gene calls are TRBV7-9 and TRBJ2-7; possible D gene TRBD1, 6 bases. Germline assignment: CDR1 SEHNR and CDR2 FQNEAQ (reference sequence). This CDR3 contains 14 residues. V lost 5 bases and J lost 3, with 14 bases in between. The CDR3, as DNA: TGTGCCAGCAGCCCCCGGGACATTCTCTACGAGCAGTACTTC. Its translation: CASSPRDILYEQYF. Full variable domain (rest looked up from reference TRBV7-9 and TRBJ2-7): DTGVSQNPRHKITKRGQNVTFRCDPISEHNRLYWYRQTLGQGPEFLTYFQNEAQLEKSRLLSDRFSAERPKGSFSTLEIQRTEQGDSAMYLCASSPRDILYEQYFGPGTRLTVT.

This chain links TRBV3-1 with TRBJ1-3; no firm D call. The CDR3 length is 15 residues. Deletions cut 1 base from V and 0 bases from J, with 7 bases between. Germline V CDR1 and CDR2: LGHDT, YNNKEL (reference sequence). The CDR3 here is CASSQVVRSGNTIYF. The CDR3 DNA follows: TGTGCCAGCAGCCAAGTTGTTCGCTCTGGAAACACCATATATTTT.

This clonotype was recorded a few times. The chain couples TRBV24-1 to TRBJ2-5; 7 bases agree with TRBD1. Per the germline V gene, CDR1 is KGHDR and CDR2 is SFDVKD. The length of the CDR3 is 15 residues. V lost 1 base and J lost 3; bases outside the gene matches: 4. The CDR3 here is CATSDLVGTEETQYF. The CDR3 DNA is TGTGCCACCAGTGATTTAGTCGGGACAGAAGAGACCCAGTACTTC.

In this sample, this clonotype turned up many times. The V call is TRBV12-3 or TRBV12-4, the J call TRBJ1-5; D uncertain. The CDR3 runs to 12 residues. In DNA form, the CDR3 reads TGTGGCCACAATCCTAGCAATCAGCCCCAGCATTTT. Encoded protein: CGHNPSNQPQHF.

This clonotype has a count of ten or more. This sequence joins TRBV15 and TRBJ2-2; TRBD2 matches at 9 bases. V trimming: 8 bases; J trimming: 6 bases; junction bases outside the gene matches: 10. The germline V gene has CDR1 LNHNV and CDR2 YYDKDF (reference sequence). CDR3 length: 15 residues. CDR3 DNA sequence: TGTGCCACCTCCACGGTGGCGGGAGGGCCCGGGGAGCTGTTTTTT. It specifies CATSTVAGGPGELFF.

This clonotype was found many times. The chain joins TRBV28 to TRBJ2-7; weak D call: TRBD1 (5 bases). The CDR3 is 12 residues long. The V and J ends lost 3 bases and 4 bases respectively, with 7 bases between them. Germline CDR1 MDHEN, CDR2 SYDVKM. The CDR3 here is CASSFAGYEQYF. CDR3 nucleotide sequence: TGTGCCAGCAGTTTCGCAGGGTACGAGCAGTACTTC.

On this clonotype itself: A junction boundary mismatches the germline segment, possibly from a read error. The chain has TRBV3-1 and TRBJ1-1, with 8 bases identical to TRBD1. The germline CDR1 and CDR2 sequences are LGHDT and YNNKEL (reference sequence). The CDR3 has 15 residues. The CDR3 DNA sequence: TGTGCCAACAGCCCAGAGACAGGGGTGCGCACTGAAGCTTTCTTT. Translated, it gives CANSPETGVRTEAFF.

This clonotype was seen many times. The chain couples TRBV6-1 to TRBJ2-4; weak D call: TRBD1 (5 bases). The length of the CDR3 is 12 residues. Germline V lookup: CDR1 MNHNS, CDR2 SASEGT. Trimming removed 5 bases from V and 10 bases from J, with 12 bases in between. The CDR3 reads CASSSSQGIQYF. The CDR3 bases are TGTGCCAGCAGTTCGTCCCAGGGAATTCAGTACTTC.

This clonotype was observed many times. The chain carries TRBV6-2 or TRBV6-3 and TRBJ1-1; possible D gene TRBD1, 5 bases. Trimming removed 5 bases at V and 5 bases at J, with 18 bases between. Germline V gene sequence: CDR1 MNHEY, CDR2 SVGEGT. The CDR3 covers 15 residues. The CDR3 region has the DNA TGTGCCAGCAGTGACTATCCGACAGAAGGAACTGAAGCTTTCTTT. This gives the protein CASSDYPTEGTEAFF.

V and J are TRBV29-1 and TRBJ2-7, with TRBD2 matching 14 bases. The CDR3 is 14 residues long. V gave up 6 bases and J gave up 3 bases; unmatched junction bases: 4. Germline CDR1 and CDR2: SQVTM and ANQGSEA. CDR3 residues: CSVHGLAGGYEQYF. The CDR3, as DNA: TGCAGCGTCCATGGACTAGCGGGAGGCTACGAGCAGTACTTC.

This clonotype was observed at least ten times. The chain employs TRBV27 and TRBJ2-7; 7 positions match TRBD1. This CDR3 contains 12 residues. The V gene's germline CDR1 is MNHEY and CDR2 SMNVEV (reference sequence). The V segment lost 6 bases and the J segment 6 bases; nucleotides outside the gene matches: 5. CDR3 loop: CASRTGSGEQYF. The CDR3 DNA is TGTGCCAGCAGGACAGGGAGTGGCGAGCAGTACTTC.